This T cell receptor beta chain originates from a study of T cells in localized non-small cell lung cancer. The study's findings and limits: Greater T cell density in blood accompanied longer overall survival. Heterogeneity within the tumor remains possible, as just one region underwent sequencing.

About this clone: The antigen remains undetermined. Sequence at one end of the junction differs from germline and may be a read error.

There are 15 residues in the CDR3. Germline V gene sequence: CDR1 KGHSH, CDR2 LQKENI. Some clones are missing from TCRdb's copy, which holds only in-frame ones; the method was immunoSEQ multiplex PCR. The top ten hold approximately 11% of the sample, which has 3,300 or so clones, about 30% seen once. The sequenced sample was normal lung tissue next to the tumor, obtained before any cancer treatment. J is TRBJ2-1 and V is TRBV18; D may correspond to TRBD1 or TRBD2 (5 bases each). This receptor was taken from a woman between 35 and 75 years old with stage I lung adenocarcinoma. The CDR3 spells CASSSPSGRGHEQFF. In DNA form, the CDR3 reads TGTGCCAGCTCATCACCTTCGGGGCGCGGCCATGAGCAGTTCTTC.